The clone carrying this T cell receptor (beta chain) was recorded only once. Its target is not known. The V gene's germline CDR1 is KGHDR and CDR2 SFDVKD. The CDR3 runs 13 residues. Trimming removed 3 bases from V and 9 bases from J; junction bases left unmatched: 2. The repertoire was sequenced with immunoSEQ multiplex PCR; TCRdb's copy has only in-frame clones and lacks some. The sample contains roughly 180,000 clones, 90% to 95% of which appear only once. The data are from a study of T cell responses to AZD1222 COVID-19 vaccine. Second-dose intervals near 4 or 12 weeks were combined. Whole-study results and caveats: Clonal diversity was possibly underestimated, and white British individuals and females predominated among donors. Two AZD1222 administrations were followed by greater Spike-specific TCR breadth and depth.

The genes are TRBV24-1 and TRBJ1-5; 9 positions agree with TRBD1. Specimen: peripheral blood, collected 28 days after the second AZD1222 dose. The clonotype was recovered from an adult who received the AZD1222 COVID-19 vaccine. The CDR3 protein is CATSDGGQGPQHF. The CDR3 nucleotides read TGTGCCACCAGTGATGGGGGACAGGGGCCCCAGCATTTT.